These 22 T cell receptor beta chains originate from one sample sequenced in a study of T cell repertoires in cytomegalovirus infection. TCRdb re-derived calls from the reads in MiXCR, one entry per CDR3 protein. The sample has approximately 700,000 distinct CDR3 sequences; approximately 34% are singletons. Sequenced material: PBMCs. Receptors originate from a human donor in good health (CMV status not recorded). Some clones in this sample may be carry-over from other donors' samples.

This clonotype has a handful of counts. The V gene is TRBV2, the J gene TRBJ2-3, with D maybe TRBD1 (6 bases). The CDR3 has 15 amino acids. Germline-derived CDR1 and CDR2 are SNHLY and FYNNEI. V was cut by 8 bases and J by 0 bases, with 15 bases left in between. CDR3 region: CASRTMDRSTDTQYF. The CDR3 nucleotides are TGTGCCAGCCGAACTATGGACAGAAGCACAGATACGCAGTATTTT.

The J gene is TRBJ1-3, the V gene TRBV7-9, with a weak D call TRBD1 (5 bases). The CDR3 length is 16 residues. Trimming took off 8 bases at V and 0 bases at J, with 17 bases between the two ends. CDR1 and CDR2 (germline): SEHNR, FQNEAQ (reference sequence). This chain's CDR3 is CASEQGGGISGNTIYF. CDR3 sequence (DNA): TGTGCCAGCGAACAAGGCGGGGGAATCTCTGGAAACACCATATATTTT. Using reference TRBV7-9 and TRBJ1-3 for the parts outside the CDR3, the full variable domain is DTGVSQNPRHKITKRGQNVTFRCDPISEHNRLYWYRQTLGQGPEFLTYFQNEAQLEKSRLLSDRFSAERPKGSFSTLEIQRTEQGDSAMYLCASEQGGGISGNTIYFGEGSWLTVV.

CDR3 sequence: CASHLAGVYNEQFF. The CDR3 DNA reads TGTGCCAGTCACCTAGCGGGAGTGTACAATGAGCAGTTCTTC. The V and J genes are TRBV19 and TRBJ2-1; 10 bases agree with TRBD2. V shed 8 bases, J shed 4 bases, and the junction held 5 bases outside the gene matches. Germline assignment: CDR1 LNHDA and CDR2 SQIVND (reference sequence). The CDR3 is 14 amino acids.

The chain combines TRBV12-3 or TRBV12-4 with TRBJ2-7; 9 bases agree with TRBD1. CDR3 length equals 15 residues. The junction had 8 bases not matched to a gene; V was cut back by 5 bases and J by 3 bases. The CDR3 bases are TGTGCCAGCAGTCTCACCGGGACAGGGAACTACGAGCAGTACTTC. It is translated as CASSLTGTGNYEQYF.

This clonotype was observed at least ten times. The chain recombines TRBV7-2 with TRBJ2-1, with a possible D match to TRBD2 (5 bases). V lost 7 bases and J 3 bases, leaving 13 bases between the germline ends. Germline loops: CDR1 SGHTA, CDR2 FQGNSA. The CDR3 covers 14 residues. The CDR3 protein is CASTKSGVYNEQFF. As DNA, the CDR3 is TGTGCCAGCACCAAGAGCGGTGTCTACAATGAGCAGTTCTTC.

This clonotype was seen only a few times. This chain links TRBV12-3 or TRBV12-4 with TRBJ2-5; possible D gene TRBD2, 5 bases. The ends were cut back, 3 bases at V and 2 bases at J, with 10 bases in the middle. This CDR3 is built from 14 residues. The CDR3 spells CASSFKDSQETQYF. As DNA, the CDR3 is TGTGCCAGCAGTTTTAAGGACTCACAAGAGACCCAGTACTTC.

This clonotype was seen a handful of times. DNA of the CDR3: TGTGCCAGCGGAAACTATGGCTACACCTTC. Amino acids: CASGNYGYTF. The chain combines TRBV9 with TRBJ1-2; D is ambiguous. V lost 7 bases and J 2 bases, leaving 3 bases between the germline ends. The length of the CDR3 is 10 residues. Germline-derived CDR1 and CDR2 are SGDLS and YYNGEE.

In its sample, this clonotype was seen many times. The chain uses TRBV6-6 and TRBJ2-7; perhaps TRBD2 as D (5 bases). The CDR3 runs to 12 residues. V was trimmed by 8 bases and J by 3 bases, leaving 11 bases between them. The germline CDR1 and CDR2 sequences are MNHNY and SVGAGI (reference sequence). The CDR3 loop reads CASVSRVYEQYF. CDR3 DNA: TGTGCCAGCGTATCGCGGGTCTACGAGCAGTACTTC.

This rearrangement joins TRBV7-9 to TRBJ2-1; TRBD2 matches 11 bases. The CDR3 has 16 residues. J was trimmed by 3 bases and V by 10 bases; bases with no gene match: 11. The germline gives CDR1 SEHNR, CDR2 FQNEAQ (reference sequence). The CDR3 DNA follows: TGTGCCACCCAACCCTCCGGGACTAGCGGCTACAATGAGCAGTTCTTC. It is translated as CATQPSGTSGYNEQFF.

This clonotype was seen only a few times. V usage is TRBV28 and J usage is TRBJ2-1, with D possibly TRBD2 on 6 matching bases. This CDR3 has 11 residues. With 8 bases removed from V and 11 bases from J, the gap between germline ends came to 13 bases. CDR1 is MDHEN and CDR2 is SYDVKM in the germline V gene. CDR3 bases: TGTGCCAGCGGCCCGGAGGGGAAGCAGTTCTTC. Translating it yields CASGPEGKQFF.

This rearrangement joins TRBV3-1 to TRBJ2-1; the D call may be TRBD1 or TRBD2 (5 bases each). The CDR3 spans 17 residues. The ends were cut back, 0 bases at V and 4 bases at J, with 16 bases in the middle. Germline CDR1 LGHDT, CDR2 YNNKEL (reference sequence). The CDR3 region has the DNA TGTGCCAGCAGCCAAGATTACTGGGACCCCAGGTACAATGAGCAGTTCTTC. As protein: CASSQDYWDPRYNEQFF.

This clonotype was detected only a few times. The V and J genes are TRBV28 and TRBJ2-2; D may be TRBD2 (6 bases). V was shortened by 7 bases and J by 0 bases, with 9 bases between the two germline ends. In germline, CDR1 is MDHEN, CDR2 SYDVKM. The CDR3 totals 14 residues. CDR3 in DNA: TGTGCCAGCAACGGGAGCCCGAACACCGGGGAGCTGTTTTTT. Protein product: CASNGSPNTGELFF.

The sample holds many counts of this clonotype. This chain uses TRBV19 with TRBJ2-7, with D perhaps matching TRBD2 (6 bases). Germline V gene data show CDR1 as LNHDA and CDR2 as SQIVND (reference sequence). The CDR3 runs to 15 residues. The V end was cut by 4 bases, the J end by 6 bases, with 19 bases between. CDR3 sequence (DNA): TGTGCCAGTAGTACGAACCCCGGACTATTTGGCGAGCAGTACTTC. The encoded protein is CASSTNPGLFGEQYF.

This chain uses TRBV29-1 with TRBJ1-1, with 9 bases fitting TRBD1. The trim removed 6 bases at V and 4 bases at J, leaving 6 bases unmatched. The CDR3 covers 13 residues. Germline V gene sequence: CDR1 SQVTM, CDR2 ANQGSEA. This CDR3 is CSVRTGGGTEAFF. The CDR3 DNA reads TGCAGCGTCCGCACAGGGGGCGGCACTGAAGCTTTCTTT.

This clonotype was seen more than once but under ten times. The chain employs TRBV27 and TRBJ2-7; TRBD2 aligns across 7 bases. Trimming cost V 2 bases and J 1 base; bases outside gene matches: 5. The germline gives CDR1 MNHEY, CDR2 SMNVEV (reference sequence). The CDR3 length is 15 residues. CDR3 DNA sequence: TGTGCCAGCAGTTTAATAGCGGGTAATTCCTACGAGCAGTACTTC. It translates to CASSLIAGNSYEQYF.

Only a few counts were recorded for this clonotype. V and J are TRBV11-3 and TRBJ1-6; 10 bases map to TRBD1. The V and J ends lost 10 bases and 14 bases, in that order; junction bases with no gene match: 20. The CDR3 extends over 16 amino acids. Germline lookup yields CDR1 SGHNT and CDR2 YENEEA. CDR3 sequence (DNA): TGTGCCACCTCGTCGACCACCGGGACAGGGGTCGGAACCCTCCACTTT. Amino acids: CATSSTTGTGVGTLHF.

V is TRBV2 and J is TRBJ2-7; D is possibly TRBD1 or TRBD2 (5 bases each). V gave up 8 bases and J gave up 0 bases, with 14 bases separating them. Germline CDR1 SNHLY, CDR2 FYNNEI. The CDR3 covers 14 residues. The CDR3 bases are TGTGCCAGCTGCGAGGTGGGGACCTCCTACGAGCAGTACTTC. It yields the protein CASCEVGTSYEQYF.

This clonotype was seen more than once but under ten times. The chain has TRBV6-1 and TRBJ1-1; possibly TRBD1 for D (5 bases). V was clipped by 7 bases and J by 4 bases, with 13 bases between them. The CDR3 runs to 13 residues. Per germline, CDR1 MNHNS and CDR2 SASEGT. CDR3 amino acids: CASNPGPSTEAFF. The CDR3 DNA reads as TGTGCCAGCAATCCGGGGCCGTCCACTGAAGCTTTCTTT.

The chain is built from TRBV12-3 or TRBV12-4 and TRBJ2-7, with D perhaps TRBD2 (6 bases). The ends were cut back, 6 bases at V and 2 bases at J, with 8 bases in the middle. The CDR3 sequence is 12 residues long. CDR3 DNA sequence: TGTGCCAGCAGCGGACTAACCTACGAGCAGTACTTC. Translating gives CASSGLTYEQYF.

This clonotype was seen more than once but under ten times. This sequence joins TRBV7-6 and TRBJ2-7; D remains unclear. The CDR3 runs to 15 residues. Germline CDR1 is SGHVS and CDR2 is FNYEAQ. Trimming stripped 4 bases from V and 6 bases from J, with 19 bases between. The CDR3 region has the DNA TGTGCCAGCAGCTCCCGAACAAGGGATGAGGCCGAGCAGTACTTC. It encodes CASSSRTRDEAEQYF. Full variable domain (rest looked up from reference TRBV7-6 and TRBJ2-7): GAGVSQSPRYKVTKRGQDVALRCDPISGHVSLYWYRQALGQGPEFLTYFNYEAQQDKSGLPNDRFSAERPEGSISTLTIQRTEQRDSAMYRCASSSRTRDEAEQYFGPGTRLTVT.

This chain connects TRBV12-3 or TRBV12-4 to TRBJ2-5; tentative D call: TRBD1 (6 bases). The CDR3 loop spans 16 amino acids. Trimming took off 6 bases at V and 0 bases at J, with 17 bases between the two ends. In nucleotides, the CDR3 is TGTGCCAGCAGCGGCCAGGGGCTTGGGTACCAAGAGACCCAGTACTTC. The encoded protein is CASSGQGLGYQETQYF.

This clonotype was counted at least ten times. V is TRBV7-2 and J is TRBJ2-2; the D gene could be TRBD1 or TRBD2 (5 bases each). V was pared by 5 bases and J by 4 bases, with 17 bases between. CDR1 is SGHTA, CDR2 FQGNSA, per germline. The length of the CDR3 is 16 residues. The CDR3 DNA reads as TGTGCCAGCAGCCCCCGAGGGGCGATGGGCACCGGGGAGCTGTTTTTT. Its protein is CASSPRGAMGTGELFF.